The 30 T cell receptor beta chains below all came from one sample that was sequenced in a study of T cells after yellow fever vaccination. TCRdb reprocessed the 5' RACE reads with MiXCR, giving one entry per CDR3 protein. The sample carries tens of thousands of distinct CDR3 sequences, about 6.5% recorded once. Specimen: CD8+ T cells sorted from PBMCs, collected about 41 days after the first yellow fever vaccination. The receptor source for this set is a man aged 18 to 29 who received the YFV17D yellow fever vaccine.

This clonotype was seen ten or more times. The chain employs TRBV7-9 and TRBJ2-5; D gene unclear. Germline values: CDR1 SEHNR, CDR2 FQNEAQ (reference sequence). This CDR3 comprises 12 residues. V shed 5 bases and J shed 5 bases, with 9 bases lying between them. CDR3 residues: CASSRGRETQYF. CDR3 coding DNA: TGTGCCAGCAGCCGCGGTCGGGAGACCCAGTACTTC.

The table lists this clonotype with a few counts. The rearrangement links TRBV5-1 to TRBJ1-5; D not resolved. The V and J ends lost 0 bases and 3 bases respectively, with 7 bases between them. The CDR3 is made up of 14 amino acids. The V gene's germline CDR1 is SGHRS and CDR2 YFSETQ. The CDR3 DNA is TGCGCCAGCAGCTTGGACCCGATCAATCAGCCCCAGCATTTT. Translating it yields CASSLDPINQPQHF.

This clonotype was counted many times. This CDR3 is CASSPGTRAYEQYF. The CDR3 region has the DNA TGTGCCAGCAGCCCGGGGACGAGGGCCTACGAGCAGTACTTC. The chain links TRBV4-2 to TRBJ2-7; TRBD1 or TRBD2 may be the D gene (5 bases each). This CDR3 contains 14 residues. Trimming removed 4 bases at V and 2 bases at J, with 12 bases between. The V gene's germline CDR1 is LGHNA and CDR2 YNFKEQ.

The V and J genes are TRBV25-1 and TRBJ2-3; unclear D gene. CDR1 is MGHDK and CDR2 is SYGVNS in the germline V gene. The CDR3 is 15 amino acids. With 3 bases removed from V and 0 bases from J, the gap between germline ends came to 10 bases. The CDR3 sequence: CASSDTEQSTDTQYF. The DNA of the CDR3 is TGTGCCAGCAGTGATACTGAACAGAGCACAGATACGCAGTATTTT.

This clonotype was recorded many times. V is TRBV4-1 and J is TRBJ2-1; D not resolved. CDR1 and CDR2 from the germline V gene are MGHRA and YSYEKL. This CDR3 has 14 amino acids. The V gene lost 0 bases and the J gene lost 7 bases, with 10 bases spanning the gap. The CDR3 nucleotides are TGCGCCAGCAGCCAAGAGGGTAGCCTGAATGAGCAGTTCTTC. This sequence encodes CASSQEGSLNEQFF.

This clonotype was counted many times. CDR3 sequence reads: CASSHVLAPYNEQFF. The DNA for the CDR3 is TGTGCCAGCAGCCATGTACTAGCGCCCTACAATGAGCAGTTCTTC. V and J are TRBV3-1 and TRBJ2-1; 7 positions match TRBD2. The CDR3 has 15 residues. The germline gives CDR1 LGHDT, CDR2 YNNKEL (reference sequence). V lost 3 bases and J lost 2; bases outside the gene matches: 4.

The table lists this clonotype with a few counts. The chain links TRBV29-1 to TRBJ2-5, with D uncertain. CDR1 and CDR2 (germline): SQVTM, ANQGSEA. The CDR3 length is 11 residues. V lost 6 bases to trimming and J lost 3 bases, with 8 bases between them. The CDR3 is CSVRTEETQYF. Written as DNA, the CDR3 is TGCAGCGTAAGGACCGAAGAGACCCAGTACTTC.

This clonotype was counted many times. The CDR3 sequence is CAWDYPESYTF. The CDR3 DNA is TGTGCCTGGGACTACCCGGAAAGCTACACCTTC. The rearrangement joins TRBV30 to TRBJ1-2; D unresolved. Germline values: CDR1 GTSNPN, CDR2 SVGIG (reference sequence). CDR3 size: 11 residues. V was trimmed by 5 bases and J by 9 bases, leaving 13 bases between them.

This clonotype was detected ten times or more. As DNA, the CDR3 is TGTGCCAGCAGCTTAGCGGGACTCGGAGGAACTAATGAAAAACTGTTTTTT. Encoded protein: CASSLAGLGGTNEKLFF. This rearrangement joins TRBV7-9 to TRBJ1-4, with D possibly being TRBD1 (5 bases). Trimming removed 0 bases from V and 1 base from J, with 12 bases in between. The CDR3 runs to 17 residues. Germline V CDR1 and CDR2: SEHNR, FQNEAQ (reference sequence). The full variable domain, completed using reference TRBV7-9 and TRBJ1-4, is DTGVSQNPRHKITKRGQNVTFRCDPISEHNRLYWYRQTLGQGPEFLTYFQNEAQLEKSRLLSDRFSAERPKGSFSTLEIQRTEQGDSAMYLCASSLAGLGGTNEKLFFGSGTQLSVL.

This clonotype was counted between two and nine times. This chain uses TRBV7-8 with TRBJ1-6; no definite D call. The CDR3 totals 14 residues. The V and J ends lost 5 bases and 5 bases respectively, with 10 bases between them. Germline V lookup: CDR1 SGHVS, CDR2 FQNEAQ. This CDR3 is CASSRTENNSPLHF. Written as DNA, the CDR3 is TGTGCCAGCAGCCGGACGGAAAATAATTCACCCCTCCACTTT.

There are a few counts of this clonotype. This chain connects TRBV7-2 to TRBJ2-7; D not certain. The V gene's germline CDR1 is SGHTA and CDR2 FQGNSA. The V end was cut by 5 bases, the J end by 7 bases, with 9 bases between. The CDR3 loop spans 11 amino acids. The CDR3 region is CASSQGAEQYV. CDR3 DNA: TGTGCCAGCAGCCAAGGAGCGGAGCAGTACGTC.

This clonotype has ten or more counts. CDR3 nucleotides: TGCGCCAGCAGCCAGAGACAGGGCTTGTACAATGAGCAGTTCTTC. Protein: CASSQRQGLYNEQFF. The gene calls are TRBV5-1 and TRBJ2-1; 7 bases map to TRBD1. CDR1 is SGHRS, CDR2 YFSETQ, per germline. This CDR3 comprises 15 residues. The junction had 8 bases not matched to a gene; V was cut back by 4 bases and J by 4 bases.

This clonotype was picked up many times. This sequence joins TRBV27 and TRBJ2-7; D may be TRBD1 (6 bases). Germline CDR1 MNHEY, CDR2 SMNVEV (reference sequence). V was shortened by 8 bases and J by 2 bases, with 13 bases between the two germline ends. This CDR3 spans 13 amino acids. Written as DNA, the CDR3 is TGTGCCAGCGGGACATTATCGGCCTACGAGCAGTACTTC. Protein sequence: CASGTLSAYEQYF.

There are many counts of this clonotype. The rearrangement joins TRBV23-1 to TRBJ2-3, with 7 bases that match TRBD1. TRBV23-1 is identified as an open reading frame with a role that is uncertain. This CDR3 has 17 amino acids. The ends lost 2 bases at V and 4 bases at J; junction bases unmatched: 12. CDR3 bases: TGCGCCAGCAGTCAAATCTATACGGGACAGAGGGCAGATACGCAGTATTTT. It encodes CASSQIYTGQRADTQYF.

Only a few counts were recorded for this clonotype. The chain uses TRBV4-1 and TRBJ2-1, with a tentative D call TRBD2 (5 bases). The V gene's germline CDR1 is MGHRA and CDR2 YSYEKL. The CDR3 loop spans 14 amino acids. V gave up 1 base and J gave up 3 bases, with 7 bases separating them. The CDR3 DNA follows: TGCGCCAGCAGCCAAGGCGGACTCTACAATGAGCAGTTCTTC. Its protein is CASSQGGLYNEQFF.

This clonotype appeared many times. The V gene is TRBV9, the J gene TRBJ2-1; tentatively, D is TRBD1 or TRBD2 (6 bases each). Trimming took off 6 bases at V and 7 bases at J, with 11 bases between the two ends. This CDR3 contains 12 residues. Germline loops: CDR1 SGDLS, CDR2 YYNGEE. This CDR3 reads CASTRGGNEQFF. The DNA of the CDR3 is TGTGCCAGCACCCGAGGGGGGAATGAGCAGTTCTTC.

This clonotype turned up a few times. The V call is TRBV9, the J call TRBJ2-5, with D possibly TRBD2 on 6 matching bases. Looked up from germline, CDR1 is SGDLS and CDR2 is YYNGEE. CDR3 size: 14 residues. Trimming took 0 bases from V and 4 from J, leaving 10 bases between them. CDR3: CASSVGGDRETQYF. In DNA form, the CDR3 reads TGTGCCAGCAGCGTAGGGGGGGATCGAGAGACCCAGTACTTC.

This clonotype was recorded at least ten times. The V gene is TRBV20-1, the J gene TRBJ1-1; 8 positions match TRBD1. Germline V CDR1 and CDR2: DFQATT, SNEGSKA (reference sequence). V gave up 2 bases and J gave up 3 bases; unmatched junction bases: 8. This CDR3 spans 15 amino acids. DNA of the CDR3: TGCAGTGCTAGAAGACAGGGGCGAATATACACTGAAGCTTTCTTT. Amino acids: CSARRQGRIYTEAFF.

This clonotype was seen repeatedly, ten times or more. This chain links TRBV4-1 with TRBJ1-1; D unclear. The CDR3 extends over 17 amino acids. V was trimmed by 0 bases and J by 4 bases, leaving 18 bases between them. Germline CDR1 reads MGHRA; CDR2 reads YSYEKL. The CDR3 coding sequence is TGCGCCAGCAGCCAAGACACGATGTTTCCGGAAGGCACTGAAGCTTTCTTT. It specifies CASSQDTMFPEGTEAFF.

This clonotype was counted at least ten times. The genes are TRBV4-3 and TRBJ1-6, with 8 nucleotides matching TRBD1. Germline V CDR1 and CDR2: LGHNA, YSLEER. The CDR3 sequence is 15 residues long. V dropped 2 bases and J dropped 13; count of bases not matched to a gene: 10. The CDR3 bases are TGCGCCAGCAGCCAAAATGACAGGGGACCAGCGCCCCTCCACTTT. Translated, it gives CASSQNDRGPAPLHF.

This clonotype was observed a handful of times. J is TRBJ1-1 and V is TRBV5-1; 11 positions match TRBD1. V trimming: 4 bases; J trimming: 1 base; junction bases outside the gene matches: 6. The CDR3 contains 16 residues. Germline V lookup: CDR1 SGHRS, CDR2 YFSETQ. CDR3 nucleotides: TGCGCCAGCAGCCGGACAGGGGGCAGAGGGAACACTGAAGCTTTCTTT. Its translation is CASSRTGGRGNTEAFF.

In this sample, this clonotype turned up many times. The chain uses TRBV4-1 and TRBJ2-7; D may be TRBD1 or TRBD2 (6 bases each). This CDR3 spans 13 amino acids. CDR1 and CDR2 from the germline V gene are MGHRA and YSYEKL. The V end lost 1 base, the J end lost 7 bases, and 11 bases lay between the germline ends. Here the CDR3 reads CASSQVQGGEQYV. Written as DNA, the CDR3 is TGCGCCAGCAGCCAAGTACAGGGAGGAGAGCAGTACGTC.

This clonotype was recorded at least ten times. This rearrangement joins TRBV18 to TRBJ1-1, with D possibly being TRBD1 (5 bases). V lost 3 bases, J lost 0 bases, and 11 bases lay in between. Germline V gives CDR1 KGHSH, CDR2 LQKENI. The CDR3 runs to 15 residues. The CDR3 sequence: CASSPGGGLNTEAFF. The CDR3 nucleotides are TGTGCCAGCTCACCCGGCGGGGGTTTGAACACTGAAGCTTTCTTT.

In this sample, this clonotype turned up many times. This rearrangement joins TRBV12-3 or TRBV12-4 to TRBJ2-1; 8 bases are shared with TRBD1. Germline trimming cut 4 bases from V and 5 bases from J; bases unmatched to any gene: 1. CDR3 length: 13 residues. CDR3 bases: TGTGCCAGCAGTTCGGACAGGGACAATGAGCAGTTCTTC. Translation gives CASSSDRDNEQFF.

This clonotype was observed at least ten times. The chain combines TRBV4-3 with TRBJ1-3, with D perhaps matching TRBD1 (5 bases). This CDR3 has 17 amino acids. Germline V gene lookup returns CDR1 LGHNA and CDR2 YSLEER. Trimming removed 0 bases at V and 0 bases at J, with 12 bases between. CDR3 amino acids: CASSQEGPQDSGNTIYF. CDR3 coding DNA: TGCGCCAGCAGCCAAGAAGGCCCACAGGACTCTGGAAACACCATATATTTT.

The rearrangement uses TRBV7-9 and TRBJ1-5; unclear D gene. The CDR3 is 13 amino acids. Between the trimmed V and J ends, which lost 1 base and 6 bases, there was a span of 7 bases. Germline CDR1 SEHNR, CDR2 FQNEAQ (reference sequence). DNA for the CDR3: TGTGCCAGCAGCTTAGGTTCTGGTCAGCCCCAGCATTTT. It codes for CASSLGSGQPQHF.

Ten or more counts support this clonotype. This chain links TRBV29-1 with TRBJ2-7, with no clear D. The CDR3 spans 11 residues. Germline CDR1 reads SQVTM; CDR2 reads ANQGSEA. Trimming shortened V by 4 bases and J by 2 bases, and 6 bases separated the two germline ends. The CDR3: CSVGTTYEQYF. The CDR3 DNA is TGCAGCGTTGGCACCACCTACGAGCAGTACTTC.

This clonotype showed up many times. V usage is TRBV4-3 and J usage is TRBJ2-3, with 8 bases lining up with TRBD2. Germline lookup yields CDR1 LGHNA and CDR2 YSLEER. The V and J ends lost 1 base and 2 bases, in that order; junction bases with no gene match: 2. The CDR3 is made up of 15 amino acids. The CDR3 protein is CASSQGRGDTDTQYF. In DNA form, the CDR3 reads TGCGCCAGCAGCCAAGGGCGGGGGGACACAGATACGCAGTATTTT.

This clonotype was counted at least ten times. This rearrangement joins TRBV19 to TRBJ2-7; D ambiguous. CDR3 size: 12 residues. V was trimmed by 7 bases and J by 0 bases, leaving 7 bases between them. Per the germline V gene, CDR1 is LNHDA and CDR2 is SQIVND (reference sequence). The CDR3 DNA sequence: TGTGCCAGTAATGGTGACTCCTACGAGCAGTACTTC. It specifies CASNGDSYEQYF.

This clonotype was seen ten or more times. This chain uses TRBV12-3 or TRBV12-4 with TRBJ2-3; the D gene could be TRBD1 or TRBD2 (6 bases each). The V and J ends lost 3 bases and 0 bases respectively, with 13 bases between them. CDR3 length: 16 residues. The DNA of the CDR3 is TGTGCCAGCAGTTTGGCTTCGGGGGCTAGCACAGATACGCAGTATTTT. Its translation: CASSLASGASTDTQYF.